Sequencing of this T cell receptor beta chain was carried out in a study of human T cells and chemical hapten exposure. Germline V gene data show CDR1 as SGDLS and CDR2 as YYNGEE. V was shortened by 0 bases and J by 4 bases, with 7 bases between the two germline ends. The CDR3 sequence is 13 residues long. TCRdb itself ran the RACE reads through MiXCR, one entry per CDR3 protein. The sample has under 120,000 distinct CDR3 sequences; 11% are singletons. Time point in this sample: patch test 1, 2 weeks after DPC sensitization. Documented treatment: therapeutic diphenylcyclopropenone sensitization with weekly scalp DPC. This clonotype has just a few counts.

The specimen was whole blood, collected in connection with sensitization to the hapten diphenylcyclopropenone (DPC). V is TRBV9 and J is TRBJ1-1; D is unclear. The source of this sequence is a woman aged 40-49 years with alopecia areata. Some clones in this sample may be carry-over from other donors' samples. CDR3 sequence: CASSVVGSTEAFF. In DNA, the CDR3 is TGTGCCAGCAGCGTAGTGGGGAGCACTGAAGCTTTCTTT.